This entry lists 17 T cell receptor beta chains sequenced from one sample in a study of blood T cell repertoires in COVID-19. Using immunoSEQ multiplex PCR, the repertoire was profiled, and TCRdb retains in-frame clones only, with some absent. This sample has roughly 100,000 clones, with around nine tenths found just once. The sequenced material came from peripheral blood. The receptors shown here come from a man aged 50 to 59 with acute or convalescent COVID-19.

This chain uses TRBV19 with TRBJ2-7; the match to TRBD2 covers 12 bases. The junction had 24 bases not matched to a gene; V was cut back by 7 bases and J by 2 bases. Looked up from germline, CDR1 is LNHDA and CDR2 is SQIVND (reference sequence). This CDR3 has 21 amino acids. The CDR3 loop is CASKRTHQPRGLAGSPYEQYF. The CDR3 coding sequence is TGTGCCAGTAAACGGACTCATCAACCGCGGGGACTAGCGGGTTCTCCCTACGAGCAGTACTTC.

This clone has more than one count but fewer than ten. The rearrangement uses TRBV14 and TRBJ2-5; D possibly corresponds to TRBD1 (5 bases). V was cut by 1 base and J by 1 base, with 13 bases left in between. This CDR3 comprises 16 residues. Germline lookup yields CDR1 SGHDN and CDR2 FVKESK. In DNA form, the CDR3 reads TGTGCCAGCAGCCAAGCTCTCACAAGGGGCCAAGAGACCCAGTACTTC. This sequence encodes CASSQALTRGQETQYF.

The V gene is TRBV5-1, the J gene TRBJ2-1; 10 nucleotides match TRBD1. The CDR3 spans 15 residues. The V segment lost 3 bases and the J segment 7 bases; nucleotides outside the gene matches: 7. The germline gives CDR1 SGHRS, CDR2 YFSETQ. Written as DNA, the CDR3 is TGCGCCAGCAGCTGGGGGGACAGGGGTGGGAATGAGCAGTTCTTC. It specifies CASSWGDRGGNEQFF.

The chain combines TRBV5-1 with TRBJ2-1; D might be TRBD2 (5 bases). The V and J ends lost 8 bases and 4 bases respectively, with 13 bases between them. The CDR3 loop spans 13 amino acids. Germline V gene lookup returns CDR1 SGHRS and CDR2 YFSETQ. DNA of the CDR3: TGCGCCAGTCGGAGCGGCGAGTACAATGAGCAGTTCTTC. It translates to CASRSGEYNEQFF.

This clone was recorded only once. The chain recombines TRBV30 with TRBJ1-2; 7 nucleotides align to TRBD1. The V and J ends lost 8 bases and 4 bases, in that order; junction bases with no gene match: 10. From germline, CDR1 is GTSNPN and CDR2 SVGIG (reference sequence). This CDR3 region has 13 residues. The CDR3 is CARTGPAGYGYTF. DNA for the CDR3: TGTGCCCGGACAGGTCCGGCCGGCTATGGCTACACCTTC.

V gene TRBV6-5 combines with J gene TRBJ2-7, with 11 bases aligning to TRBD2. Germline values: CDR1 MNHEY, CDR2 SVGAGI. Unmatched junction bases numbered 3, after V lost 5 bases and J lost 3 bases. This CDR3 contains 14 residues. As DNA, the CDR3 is TGTGCCAGCAGTCCCGGGACTAGCGGCTACGAGCAGTACTTC. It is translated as CASSPGTSGYEQYF.

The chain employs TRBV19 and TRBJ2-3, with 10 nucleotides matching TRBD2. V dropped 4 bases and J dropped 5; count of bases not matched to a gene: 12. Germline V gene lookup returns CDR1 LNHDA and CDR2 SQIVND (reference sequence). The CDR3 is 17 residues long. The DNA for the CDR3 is TGTGCCAGTAGTACGCCCCCAATAGCGGGAGGAGGAGATACGCAGTATTTT. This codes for CASSTPPIAGGGDTQYF.

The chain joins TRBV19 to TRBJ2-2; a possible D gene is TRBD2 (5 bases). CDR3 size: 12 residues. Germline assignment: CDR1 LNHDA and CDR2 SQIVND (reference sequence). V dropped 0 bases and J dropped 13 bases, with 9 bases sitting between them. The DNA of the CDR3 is TGTGCCAGTAGTATAGAAGGACTCTGGCTGTTTTTT. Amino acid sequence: CASSIEGLWLFF.

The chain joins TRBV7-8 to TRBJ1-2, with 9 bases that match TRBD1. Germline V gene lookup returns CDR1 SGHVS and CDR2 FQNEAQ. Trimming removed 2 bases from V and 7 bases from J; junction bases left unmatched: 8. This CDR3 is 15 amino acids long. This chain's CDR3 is CASSLTDRGVGGYTF. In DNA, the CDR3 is TGTGCCAGCAGCTTAACCGACAGGGGGGTGGGTGGCTACACCTTC. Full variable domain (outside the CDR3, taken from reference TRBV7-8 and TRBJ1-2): GAGVSQSPRYKVAKRGQDVALRCDPISGHVSLFWYQQALGQGPEFLTYFQNEAQLDKSGLPSDRFFAERPEGSVSTLKIQRTQQEDSAVYLCASSLTDRGVGGYTFGSGTRLTVV.

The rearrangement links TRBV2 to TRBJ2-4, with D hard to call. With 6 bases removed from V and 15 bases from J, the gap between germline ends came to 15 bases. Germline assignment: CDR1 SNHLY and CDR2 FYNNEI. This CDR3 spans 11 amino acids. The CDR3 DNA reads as TGTGCCAGCAGGTCTGTACGACTGAGGTACTTC. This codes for CASRSVRLRYF.

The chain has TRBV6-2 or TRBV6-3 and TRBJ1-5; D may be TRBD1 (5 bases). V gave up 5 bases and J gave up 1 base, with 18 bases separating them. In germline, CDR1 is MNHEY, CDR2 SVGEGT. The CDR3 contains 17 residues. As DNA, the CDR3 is TGTGCCAGCAGTACTCGGGAGAAGGGGAGAAGCAATCAGCCCCAGCATTTT. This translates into CASSTREKGRSNQPQHF.

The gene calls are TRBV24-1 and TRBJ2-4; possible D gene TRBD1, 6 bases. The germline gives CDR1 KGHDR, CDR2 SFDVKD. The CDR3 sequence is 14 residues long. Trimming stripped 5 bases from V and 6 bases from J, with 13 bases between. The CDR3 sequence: CATSVTGGGNIQYF. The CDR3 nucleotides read TGTGCCACCAGTGTGACAGGAGGCGGAAACATTCAGTACTTC.

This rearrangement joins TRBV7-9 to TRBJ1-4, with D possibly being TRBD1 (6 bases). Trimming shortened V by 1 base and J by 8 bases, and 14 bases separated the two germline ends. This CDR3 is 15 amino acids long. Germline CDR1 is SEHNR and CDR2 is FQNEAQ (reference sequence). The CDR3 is CASSLGGRGNEKLFF. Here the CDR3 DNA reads TGTGCCAGCAGCTTAGGGGGCAGGGGAAACGAAAAACTGTTTTTT.

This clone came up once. This CDR3 is CASSSGLADRSGELFF. As DNA, the CDR3 is TGCGCCAGCAGCTCCGGACTAGCGGACCGGTCCGGGGAGCTGTTTTTT. The chain links TRBV5-1 to TRBJ2-2; the match to TRBD2 covers 10 bases. The CDR3 extends over 16 amino acids. Losses at the gene ends were 3 bases for V and 6 bases for J; bases not matched to a gene: 8. The V gene's germline CDR1 is SGHRS and CDR2 YFSETQ.

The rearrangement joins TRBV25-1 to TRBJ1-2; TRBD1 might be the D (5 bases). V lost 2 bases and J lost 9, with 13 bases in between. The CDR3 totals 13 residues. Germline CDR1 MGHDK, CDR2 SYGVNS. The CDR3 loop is CASSEPGKKSYTF. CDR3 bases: TGTGCCAGCAGTGAACCAGGGAAGAAGAGCTACACCTTC.

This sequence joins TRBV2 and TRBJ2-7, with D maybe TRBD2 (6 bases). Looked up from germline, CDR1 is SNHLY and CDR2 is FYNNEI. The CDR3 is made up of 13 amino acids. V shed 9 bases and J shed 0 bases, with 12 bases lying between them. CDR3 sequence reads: CARGEANSYEQYF. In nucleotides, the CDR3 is TGTGCCAGAGGGGAGGCCAACTCCTACGAGCAGTACTTC.

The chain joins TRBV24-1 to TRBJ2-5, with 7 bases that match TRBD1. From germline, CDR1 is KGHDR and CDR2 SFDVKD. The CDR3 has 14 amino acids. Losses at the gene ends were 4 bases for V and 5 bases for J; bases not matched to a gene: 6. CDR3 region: CATSDRDREETQYF. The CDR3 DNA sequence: TGTGCCACCAGTGACCGTGACAGGGAGGAGACCCAGTACTTC.